The TCR beta chain under discussion was sequenced for a study of Ad26.COV2.S vaccination and SARS-CoV-2 variants. This sample's treatment: about 20 received Ad26.COV2.S at low or high dose, single or two shots; 5 received placebo; per-sample allocation not given. Samples were taken on day 63 after the first vaccine or placebo injection. An 18-55-year-old adult in Boston served as donor. This CDR3 has 18 amino acids. Deletions cut 0 bases from V and 2 bases from J, with 17 bases between. Germline lookup yields CDR1 LGHNA and CDR2 YSLEER. Assay used: immunoSEQ multiplex PCR; TCRdb lists only in-frame clones, some missing. The table includes about 480,000 clones, approximately 88% detected once.

The starting material was peripheral blood, obtained in a trial of Ad26.COV2.S vaccine versus placebo. The TCR sequence derives from a person aged 18-65 years who received the Ad26.COV2.S COVID-19 vaccine or a placebo. The chain couples TRBV4-3 to TRBJ2-1; D is possibly TRBD2 (5 bases). CDR3 loop: CASSQDILALSTYNEQFF. The CDR3 DNA follows: TGCGCCAGCAGCCAAGATATCCTAGCCTTATCCACCTACAATGAGCAGTTCTTC.